Following are 23 T cell receptor beta chains from one sample sequenced in a study of OX40 agonist ivuxolimab in advanced cancers. Here immunoSEQ multiplex PCR was the method, and the copy in TCRdb shows in-frame clones only, minus some. The table lists some 77,000 clones, approximately 90% of them singletons, with around 4.4% in the top ten. The sequencing here drew on CD4+ or CD8+ T cells sorted from blood, taken in a trial of the OX40 agonist ivuxolimab. The receptors stem from an adult with an advanced solid tumor such as melanoma, head and neck, liver or kidney cancer.

CDR3 in amino acids: CASSLAYNQPQHF. CDR3 DNA: TGTGCCAGCAGCTTAGCCTACAATCAGCCCCAGCATTTT. V and J are TRBV7-6 and TRBJ1-5; unclear D gene. The CDR3 length is 13 residues. Germline V gene data show CDR1 as SGHVS and CDR2 as FNYEAQ. The ends were cut back, 0 bases at V and 3 bases at J, with 3 bases in the middle.

The chain carries TRBV10-3 and TRBJ1-1; TRBD1 might be the D (5 bases). Germline loops: CDR1 ENHRY, CDR2 SYGVKD. The CDR3 covers 13 residues. Trimming pared 4 bases from V and 2 bases from J, leaving 8 bases between. The CDR3 nucleotides are TGTGCCATCAGTGGGGGGGTTAACACTGAAGCTTTCTTT. Its protein is CAISGGVNTEAFF.

This chain links TRBV4-1 with TRBJ1-5, with 7 bases that match TRBD1. This CDR3 comprises 15 residues. J gave up 2 bases and V 2 bases, and 3 bases lay outside the gene matches. CDR1 and CDR2 from the germline V gene are MGHRA and YSYEKL. The CDR3 DNA reads as TGCGCCAGCAGCCAACCAGGGGGGGGCAATCAGCCCCAGCATTTT. Protein: CASSQPGGGNQPQHF.

This chain uses TRBV15 with TRBJ2-7, with a tentative D call TRBD1 (6 bases). V shed 0 bases and J shed 1 base, with 7 bases lying between them. The germline CDR1 and CDR2 sequences are LNHNV and YYDKDF (reference sequence). This CDR3 contains 14 residues. CDR3 loop: CATSRDQGSYEQYF. Here the CDR3 DNA reads TGTGCCACCAGCAGAGATCAGGGGTCCTACGAGCAGTACTTC.

Concerning this clone itself: Other DNA sequences within the sample encode an identical CDR3. The J gene is TRBJ1-6, the V gene TRBV2; 7 nucleotides agree with TRBD1. This CDR3 region has 15 residues. V gave up 5 bases and J gave up 7 bases; unmatched junction bases: 8. Germline V gene sequence: CDR1 SNHLY, CDR2 FYNNEI. CDR3 nucleotide sequence: TGTGCCAGCAGTTTGACAGGGAATTACAATTCACCCCTCCACTTT. Protein: CASSLTGNYNSPLHF.

V gene TRBV28 combines with J gene TRBJ2-5, with TRBD1 as a possible D gene (7 bases). The germline V gene encodes CDR1 MDHEN and CDR2 SYDVKM. Trimming took off 7 bases at V and 2 bases at J, with 20 bases between the two ends. This CDR3 is 16 amino acids long. CDR3 amino acids: CASKKGGGAGQETQYF. The CDR3 DNA is TGTGCCAGCAAGAAAGGAGGGGGCGCCGGGCAAGAGACCCAGTACTTC. Based on the CDR3 plus reference TRBV28 and TRBJ2-5, the full variable domain is DVKVTQSSRYLVKRTGEKVFLECVQDMDHENMFWYRQDPGLGLRLIYFSYDVKMKEKGDIPEGYSVSREKKERFSLILESASTNQTSMYLCASKKGGGAGQETQYFGPGTRLLVL.

The chain uses TRBV10-3 and TRBJ2-2, with 13 bases aligning to TRBD2. Germline-derived CDR1 and CDR2 are ENHRY and SYGVKD. The J segment lost 7 bases and the V segment lost 6 bases, leaving 2 bases of the junction unmatched. The length of the CDR3 is 14 residues. This CDR3 is CAIRGLAGDGELFF. Written as DNA, the CDR3 is TGTGCCATCAGAGGACTAGCGGGAGACGGGGAGCTGTTTTTT.

The J gene is TRBJ2-2, the V gene TRBV18; perhaps TRBD1 as D (5 bases). Per the germline V gene, CDR1 is KGHSH and CDR2 is LQKENI. There are 15 residues in the CDR3. V was trimmed by 3 bases and J by 9 bases, leaving 17 bases between them. The DNA of the CDR3 is TGTGCCAGCTCACCCCTCCAGGGCATGGGAAGGGAGCTGTTTTTT. Its translation is CASSPLQGMGRELFF.

This clone came up once. This chain joins TRBV7-2 and TRBJ1-5, with 8 bases matching TRBD1. Trimming cost V 5 bases and J 2 bases; bases outside gene matches: 11. The CDR3 has 17 amino acids. Germline loops: CDR1 SGHTA, CDR2 FQGNSA. The CDR3 protein is CASSQTAGGFGNQPQHF. The DNA of the CDR3 is TGTGCCAGCAGCCAAACGGCAGGGGGCTTTGGCAATCAGCCCCAGCATTTT.

The V and J genes are TRBV5-1 and TRBJ1-2; D gene uncertain. The CDR3 is 14 residues long. The germline V and J ends were trimmed by 0 bases and 4 bases, with 10 bases remaining between them. CDR1 is SGHRS and CDR2 is YFSETQ in the germline V gene. CDR3 coding DNA: TGCGCCAGCAGCTTGGACGGGCAAGCCTATGGCTACACCTTC. Its protein product is CASSLDGQAYGYTF. The full variable domain, in which reference TRBV5-1 and TRBJ1-2 provide the parts outside the CDR3, is KAGVTQTPRYLIKTRGQQVTLSCSPISGHRSVSWYQQTPGQGLQFLFEYFSETQRNKGNFPGRFSGRQFSNSRSEMNVSTLELGDSALYLCASSLDGQAYGYTFGSGTRLTVV.

The chain carries TRBV18 and TRBJ2-2, with D tentatively TRBD2 (7 bases). There are 17 residues in the CDR3. Germline CDR1 reads KGHSH; CDR2 reads LQKENI. V gave up 1 base and J gave up 8 bases, with 20 bases separating them. CDR3 bases: TGTGCCAGCTCACCACTGGGAGCGGGACAACCTTCGGGGGAGCTGTTTTTT. As protein: CASSPLGAGQPSGELFF.

J is TRBJ1-2 and V is TRBV7-9; TRBD1 is a possible D gene (6 bases). Germline assignment: CDR1 SEHNR and CDR2 FQNEAQ (reference sequence). The CDR3 is made up of 14 amino acids. Trimming took off 5 bases at V and 4 bases at J, with 14 bases between the two ends. CDR3 DNA: TGTGCCAGCAGCCCAAGAGGACAGCCCTATGGCTACACCTTC. Translated, it gives CASSPRGQPYGYTF.

The CDR3 DNA is TGTGCCAGCAGCTGGGGAGGGTATCGGACAGATACGCAGTATTTT. It codes for CASSWGGYRTDTQYF. The J gene is TRBJ2-3, the V gene TRBV5-6, with 7 bases fitting TRBD2. The CDR3 length is 15 residues. The V gene end was trimmed by 3 bases and the J gene end by 3 bases; junction bases not matched to a gene: 7. The germline CDR1 and CDR2 sequences are SGHDT and YYEEEE.

The rearrangement joins TRBV19 to TRBJ2-5, with TRBD1 identical over 11 bases. Per the germline V gene, CDR1 is LNHDA and CDR2 is SQIVND (reference sequence). CDR3 length: 15 residues. V was clipped by 3 bases and J by 4 bases; unmatched bases: 4. The CDR3 spells CASSILGTGGETQYF. CDR3 sequence (DNA): TGTGCCAGTAGTATTCTCGGGACAGGGGGAGAGACCCAGTACTTC.

The chain employs TRBV19 and TRBJ2-2, with a possible D match to TRBD2 (6 bases). Looked up from germline, CDR1 is LNHDA and CDR2 is SQIVND (reference sequence). V was trimmed by 1 base and J by 6 bases, leaving 18 bases between them. The CDR3 has 17 residues. This CDR3 reads CASSIGGITDTAGELFF. The CDR3 DNA is TGTGCCAGTAGTATAGGCGGGATAACAGACACGGCCGGGGAGCTGTTTTTT.

This clone was counted a few times. The V gene is TRBV6-5, the J gene TRBJ1-2, with TRBD1 as a possible D gene (5 bases). Germline V gene data show CDR1 as MNHEY and CDR2 as SVGAGI. Trimming removed 2 bases at V and 1 base at J, with 8 bases between. There are 14 residues in the CDR3. The CDR3 is CASSYRDVNYGYTF. DNA of the CDR3: TGTGCCAGCAGTTACCGGGACGTTAACTATGGCTACACCTTC.

The V and J genes are TRBV2 and TRBJ1-5; D gene uncertain. The CDR3 is 13 residues long. V was cut by 4 bases and J by 5 bases, with 9 bases left in between. Germline loops: CDR1 SNHLY, CDR2 FYNNEI. The CDR3 here is CASSGRRDQPQHF. CDR3 nucleotide sequence: TGTGCCAGCAGTGGAAGGCGGGATCAGCCCCAGCATTTT.

The J gene is TRBJ2-5, the V gene TRBV10-3, with unresolved D. Trimming shortened V by 4 bases and J by 3 bases, and 9 bases separated the two germline ends. This CDR3 comprises 13 residues. Germline-derived CDR1 and CDR2 are ENHRY and SYGVKD. The CDR3: CAISGNKEETQYF. For the CDR3, the DNA is TGTGCCATCAGTGGAAACAAAGAAGAGACCCAGTACTTC.

The V gene is TRBV5-1, the J gene TRBJ2-7, with D possibly being TRBD2 (6 bases). Deletions cut 3 bases from V and 5 bases from J, with 15 bases between. The CDR3 contains 14 residues. Germline values: CDR1 SGHRS, CDR2 YFSETQ. The CDR3 bases are TGCGCCAGCAGCTCCTCTGGCGGGAACAACGAGCAGTACTTC. This sequence encodes CASSSSGGNNEQYF.

This chain links TRBV11-2 with TRBJ1-2; D unresolved. V was cut by 5 bases and J by 4 bases, with 8 bases left in between. The CDR3 has 12 amino acids. Per germline, CDR1 SGHAT and CDR2 FQNNGV. CDR3 residues: CASSLGVYGYTF. The DNA of the CDR3 is TGTGCCAGCAGCCTGGGAGTCTATGGCTACACCTTC. Full variable domain (rest looked up from reference TRBV11-2 and TRBJ1-2): EAGVAQSPRYKIIEKRQSVAFWCNPISGHATLYWYQQILGQGPKLLIQFQNNGVVDDSQLPKDRFSAERLKGVDSTLKIQPAKLEDSAVYLCASSLGVYGYTFGSGTRLTVV.

V usage is TRBV6-5 and J usage is TRBJ2-3, with 10 bases aligning to TRBD1. J lost 0 bases, V lost 6 bases, and 3 bases had no gene match. Germline assignment: CDR1 MNHEY and CDR2 SVGAGI. The CDR3 is made up of 15 amino acids. CDR3 nucleotide sequence: TGTGCCAGCAGCCGACAGGGGGCAAGCACAGATACGCAGTATTTT. Encoded protein: CASSRQGASTDTQYF.

The CDR3 loop reads CASSSRLAGGINIQYF. The CDR3 DNA sequence: TGTGCCAGCAGCTCGCGACTAGCGGGAGGCATAAACATTCAGTACTTC. This chain connects TRBV11-2 to TRBJ2-4, with 13 bases fitting TRBD2. CDR3 length: 16 residues. Germline trimming cut 4 bases from V and 6 bases from J; bases unmatched to any gene: 6. Germline-derived CDR1 and CDR2 are SGHAT and FQNNGV.

The genes are TRBV19 and TRBJ2-7, with 9 bases lining up with TRBD2. Trimming cost V 6 bases and J 1 base; bases outside gene matches: 1. Germline V gene lookup returns CDR1 LNHDA and CDR2 SQIVND (reference sequence). The CDR3 consists of 13 residues. CDR3 loop: CASRGLASYEQYF. The CDR3, as DNA: TGTGCCAGTAGGGGACTAGCTTCCTACGAGCAGTACTTC.